This T cell receptor (beta chain) was sequenced during a study of blood T cell repertoires in COVID-19. As for the study in general: The samples span acute and convalescent COVID-19 from the United States, Italy and Spain. Sample material is recorded as cDNA or gDNA derived from T cells, B-cell-depleted T cells, or PBMCs.

Unmatched junction bases numbered 4, after V lost 2 bases and J lost 15 bases. CDR1 and CDR2 from the germline V gene are DFQATT and SNEGSKA (reference sequence). The CDR3 spans 10 residues. Authors' data handling: For nucleated cells, counts were estimated from reference gene primer amplification. Some clones are missing from TCRdb's copy, which holds only in-frame ones; the method was immunoSEQ multiplex PCR. The V and J calls and clone size were taken over from that table, and D and trimming were inferred from the DNA. The sample carries tens of thousands of clones, 65% to 90% recorded once. V and J are TRBV20-1 and TRBJ2-3; TRBD2 matches at 8 bases. The sequence came from a man in his 60s with acute or convalescent COVID-19. Sequenced: peripheral blood. The chain's CDR3 is CSARKAGVYF. The CDR3 DNA sequence: TGCAGTGCTAGAAAAGCGGGGGTTTATTTT.